The 15 T cell receptor beta chains presented below share a single source sample, sequenced in a study of T cells after yellow fever vaccination. TCRdb reanalysed the 5' RACE reads using MiXCR and keeps one entry per CDR3 protein. This table holds over 300,000 distinct CDR3 sequences, over 4% found once. Sequencing used PBMCs, obtained 5 days after the yellow fever booster vaccination. These receptors were collected from a man aged 18-30 years who received the YFV17D yellow fever vaccine.

This clonotype was seen a few times. J is TRBJ2-2 and V is TRBV7-3; 8 bases are a match to TRBD1. V was clipped by 3 bases and J by 7 bases; unmatched bases: 7. Germline V gene lookup returns CDR1 SGHTA and CDR2 FQGTGA. CDR3 size: 15 residues. CDR3 DNA sequence: TGTGCCAGCAGCTTGGGACAGGCCCTGGGCGGGGAGCTGTTTTTT. Its protein product is CASSLGQALGGELFF.

The chain links TRBV4-1 to TRBJ1-5, with D hard to call. The length of the CDR3 is 13 residues. V dropped 2 bases and J dropped 5 bases, with 7 bases sitting between them. Germline CDR1 is MGHRA and CDR2 is YSYEKL. The CDR3 DNA reads as TGCGCCAGCAGCCAAAGGTGGGATCAGCCCCAGCATTTT. Protein sequence: CASSQRWDQPQHF.

The J gene is TRBJ2-5, the V gene TRBV12-3 or TRBV12-4; tentative D call: TRBD2 (5 bases). The CDR3 sequence is 13 residues long. Trimming left V 8 bases short and J 4 bases short, with 14 bases between. As DNA, the CDR3 is TGTGCCAGCTCCTCCCGGGGAATAGAGACCCAGTACTTC. Encoded protein: CASSSRGIETQYF.

This chain uses TRBV7-2 with TRBJ1-1, with no clear D. This CDR3 has 14 residues. V was pared by 6 bases and J by 1 base, with 12 bases between. Germline-derived CDR1 and CDR2 are SGHTA and FQGNSA. CDR3 nucleotide sequence: TGTGCCAGCAGGACGGGGAGGGCGAACACTGAAGCTTTCTTT. This codes for CASRTGRANTEAFF. The full variable domain, in which reference TRBV7-2 and TRBJ1-1 provide the parts outside the CDR3, is GAGVSQSPSNKVTEKGKDVELRCDPISGHTALYWYRQSLGQGLEFLIYFQGNSAPDKSGLPSDRFSAERTGGSVSTLTIQRTQQEDSAVYLCASRTGRANTEAFFGQGTRLTVV.

The chain combines TRBV29-1 with TRBJ2-4; D may be TRBD1 or TRBD2 (5 bases each). Trimming took 0 bases from V and 10 from J, leaving 16 bases between them. The CDR3 consists of 14 residues. Germline CDR1 SQVTM, CDR2 ANQGSEA. CDR3 sequence: CSVEDEVEGLIQYF. The CDR3 coding sequence is TGCAGCGTTGAAGATGAGGTAGAGGGGTTAATTCAGTACTTC.

This clonotype was seen ten or more times. V and J are TRBV5-1 and TRBJ2-1; unclear D gene. The CDR3 sequence is 13 residues long. Germline V CDR1 and CDR2: SGHRS, YFSETQ. Trimming took off 4 bases at V and 9 bases at J, with 14 bases between the two ends. CDR3 coding DNA: TGCGCCAGCAGCCGTGTTCTAGTGGGTGAGCAGTTCTTC. It specifies CASSRVLVGEQFF.

This chain joins TRBV3-1 and TRBJ2-2; possibly TRBD2 for D (5 bases). The CDR3 totals 16 residues. V lost 1 base and J lost 2, with 11 bases in between. Germline assignment: CDR1 LGHDT and CDR2 YNNKEL (reference sequence). DNA for the CDR3: TGTGCCAGCAGCCAAGTTTCTAGCCGAAACACCGGGGAGCTGTTTTTT. Translating it yields CASSQVSSRNTGELFF.

The CDR3 is CASSVGPGGAYNEQFF. The DNA for the CDR3 is TGTGCCAGCAGCGTAGGACCCGGGGGGGCGTACAATGAGCAGTTCTTC. V usage is TRBV9 and J usage is TRBJ2-1; 8 positions agree with TRBD2. The junction had 6 bases not matched to a gene; V was cut back by 0 bases and J by 4 bases. The CDR3 is made up of 16 amino acids. Germline assignment: CDR1 SGDLS and CDR2 YYNGEE.

This clonotype was detected a few times. The genes are TRBV11-2 and TRBJ2-7; 7 bases map to TRBD1. Germline assignment: CDR1 SGHAT and CDR2 FQNNGV. The CDR3 extends over 14 amino acids. V trimming: 5 bases; J trimming: 3 bases; junction bases outside the gene matches: 7. This CDR3 is CASSPTGAGYEQYV. CDR3 in DNA: TGTGCCAGCAGCCCAACAGGGGCAGGCTACGAGCAGTACGTC.

The genes are TRBV27 and TRBJ2-7; TRBD2 is a possible D gene (5 bases). V lost 1 base and J 0 bases, leaving 7 bases between the germline ends. CDR1 is MNHEY, CDR2 SMNVEV, per germline (reference sequence). The CDR3 loop spans 14 amino acids. DNA for the CDR3: TGTGCCAGCAGTTTATTCGAGGGCTCCTACGAGCAGTACTTC. Residues: CASSLFEGSYEQYF.

This clonotype was detected many times. Written as DNA, the CDR3 is TGTGCCAGCAGCTTCGGGAGCTCCTACGAGCAGTACGTC. Amino acid sequence: CASSFGSSYEQYV. This chain uses TRBV7-9 with TRBJ2-7; a weak D match, TRBD2 (6 bases). With 3 bases removed from V and 0 bases from J, the gap between germline ends came to 6 bases. Per the germline V gene, CDR1 is SEHNR and CDR2 is FQNEAQ (reference sequence). The CDR3 has 13 amino acids.

The J gene is TRBJ2-7, the V gene TRBV4-1; D not certain. This CDR3 comprises 16 residues. The V end lost 0 bases, the J end lost 1 base, and 13 bases lay between the germline ends. The germline V gene encodes CDR1 MGHRA and CDR2 YSYEKL. CDR3 bases: TGCGCCAGCAGCCAAGAAGGGTATTTTGGGTCCTACGAGCAGTACTTC. This translates into CASSQEGYFGSYEQYF.

This clonotype has just a few counts. This sequence joins TRBV6-2 or TRBV6-3 and TRBJ2-5; no reliable D call. The CDR3 is 14 residues long. Germline V gene data show CDR1 as MNHEY and CDR2 as SVGEGT. V lost 0 bases to trimming and J lost 2 bases, with 7 bases between them. CDR3 protein: CASSYSRTQETQYF. CDR3 bases: TGTGCCAGCAGTTACTCTAGAACGCAAGAGACCCAGTACTTC.

The rearrangement joins TRBV3-1 to TRBJ1-1; no clear D gene. CDR1 is LGHDT and CDR2 is YNNKEL in the germline V gene (reference sequence). The CDR3 consists of 14 residues. The V gene lost 5 bases and the J gene lost 2 bases, with 12 bases spanning the gap. CDR3 sequence (DNA): TGTGCCAGCAGCACCATGTCCAGTAACACTGAAGCTTTCTTT. This translates into CASSTMSSNTEAFF.

The chain links TRBV6-6 to TRBJ1-4; D ambiguous. The CDR3 consists of 15 residues. Germline V gene sequence: CDR1 MNHNY, CDR2 SVGAGI (reference sequence). Trimming cost V 0 bases and J 4 bases, with 9 bases left between them. CDR3: CASSYSVRNNEKLFF. The CDR3 DNA sequence: TGTGCCAGCAGTTACTCGGTCAGGAATAATGAAAAACTGTTTTTT.